The rows below give T cell receptor beta chains drawn from one sample of a study of T cell responses to AZD1222 COVID-19 vaccine. TCRdb keeps only in-frame clones here, not all; method: immunoSEQ multiplex PCR. The sample yields 100,000 to 150,000 clones, around 88% seen once. Source: peripheral blood, taken on day 0 of AZD1222 vaccination. Receptors were obtained from an adult in good health. Both conserved end residues are part of each CDR3. A D gene is named only where the DNA matches it firmly. Size is omitted from some rows. Given values are once, few, many or a class for expanded clones.

TRBV25-1,.,TRBJ1-6,few,TGTGCCAGCAGTGGTGTAGGGAGCTCCTATAATTCACCCCTCCACTTT,CASSGVGSSYNSPLHF
TRBV7-9,.,TRBJ1-2,.,TGTGCCAGCAGACCTAGGTCCGGGGAGGACTATGGCTACACCTTC,CASRPRSGEDYGYTF
TRBV7-2,TRBD1,TRBJ2-3,.,TGTGCCAGCAGCCCCGGGGACAGGTCCCCAGATACGCAGTATTTT,CASSPGDRSPDTQYF
TRBV19,.,TRBJ1-6,once,TGTGCCAGTAGTCCCCACTGGGAAGGATCACCCCTCCACTTT,CASSPHWEGSPLHF
TRBV27,TRBD2,TRBJ2-3,few,TGTGCCAGCAGTTCAATAGCGGGGGGCAGCGCAGATACGCAGTATTTT,CASSSIAGGSADTQYF
TRBV15,.,TRBJ1-2,.,TGTGCCACCAGCAGAGATCTCGACTATGGCTACACCTTC,CATSRDLDYGYTF
TRBV6-2/TRBV6-3,TRBD1,TRBJ1-2,.,TGTGCCAGCAGTTCCCCGGACAGGGGAAACTATGGCTACACCTTC,CASSSPDRGNYGYTF
TRBV5-4,TRBD1,TRBJ1-1,.,TGTGCCGGACTGGGACAGGGAAACACTGAAGCTTTCTTT,CAGLGQGNTEAFF
TRBV28,.,TRBJ1-1,.,TGTGCCAGCAGTTTAGGAGGCGGGTACACTGAAGCTTTCTTT,CASSLGGGYTEAFF
TRBV6-5,.,TRBJ1-2,.,TGTGCCAGCAGTTTCTACCGTCCCTCAGCTAACTATGGCTACACCTTC,CASSFYRPSANYGYTF
TRBV18,.,TRBJ2-7,once,TGTGCCAGCTCTCTGGACATTTCCTACGAGCAGTACTTC,CASSLDISYEQYF
TRBV6-5,TRBD2,TRBJ2-3,.,TGTGCCAGCCGGAGCGGGGGGGGTGGCAGGGATACGCAGTATTTT,CASRSGGGGRDTQYF
TRBV5-1,TRBD1,TRBJ2-1,few,TGCGCCAGCAGCTTCGGTCAGGGGGCGTATAATGAGCAGTTCTTC,CASSFGQGAYNEQFF
TRBV6-1,.,TRBJ2-2,.,TGTGCCAGCAGTGAACAGGGTGGGGCCGGGGAGCTGTTTTTT,CASSEQGGAGELFF
TRBV5-5,TRBD2,TRBJ2-1,.,TGTGCCAGCAGCTTGGGACTAGCGGGGGGTTTTTACAATGAGCAGTTCTTC,CASSLGLAGGFYNEQFF
TRBV18,.,TRBJ1-4,.,TGTGCCAGCTCACCGGGGGGAATGGAAGAAAAACTGTTTTTT,CASSPGGMEEKLFF
TRBV7-9,.,TRBJ1-1,.,TGTGCCAGCAGCTTATCGACAGCGAACACTGAAGCTTTCTTT,CASSLSTANTEAFF
TRBV6-2/TRBV6-3,.,TRBJ2-5,.,TGTGCCAGCAGTTCCGAGGGGGGGAGAGAGACCCAGTACTTC,CASSSEGGRETQYF
TRBV28,TRBD2,TRBJ2-7,.,TGCGCCAGCAGTCCCTCCGCGGGGGGGATCTACGAGCAGTACTTC,CASSPSAGGIYEQYF
TRBV6-2/TRBV6-3,.,TRBJ2-3,.,TGTGCCAGCAGTTATATGGCTGTTAGCACAGATACGCAGTATTTT,CASSYMAVSTDTQYF
TRBV21-1,.,TRBJ1-5,.,TGTGCCAGCAGCAAAGCCCGAGGACGGGACAATCAGCCCCAGCATTTT,CASSKARGRDNQPQHF
TRBV20-1,TRBD2,TRBJ2-7,.,TGCAGTGCTAGTTTGCGGGGGGGGTTATACGAGCAGTACTTC,CSASLRGGLYEQYF
TRBV9,.,TRBJ1-1,medium-sized,TGTGCCAGCAGCGCTACGGACATCACAGTCCCTGAAGCTTTCTTT,CASSATDITVPEAFF
TRBV7-9,.,TRBJ2-2,once,TGTGCCAGCAGCTTAGATCTGAACACCGGGGAGCTGTTTTTT,CASSLDLNTGELFF
TRBV18,.,TRBJ1-2,.,TGTGCCAGCTCACCGGCAGTGCGAAACTATGGCTACACCTTC,CASSPAVRNYGYTF
TRBV6-1,.,TRBJ1-1,.,TGTGCCAGCAGTGAAACCATTACCACCCTTGCTGATGAAGCTTTCTTT,CASSETITTLADEAFF
TRBV27,TRBD1,TRBJ1-2,.,TGTGCCAGCAGTTCCCGACAGGGGAGGAACGGCTACACCTTC,CASSSRQGRNGYTF
TRBV3-1/TRBV3-2,TRBD1,TRBJ1-6,.,TGTGCCAGCAGCGCGACAGGGTATAATTCACCCCTCCACTTT,CASSATGYNSPLHF
TRBV6-5,.,TRBJ2-3,few,TGTGCCAGCAGTTTCTCTAGCACAGATACGCAGTATTTT,CASSFSSTDTQYF
TRBV12-5,.,TRBJ1-6,.,TGTGCTAGTGGGGACACGGGGGCTGGGAATTCACCCCTCCACTTT,CASGDTGAGNSPLHF
TRBV6-2/TRBV6-3,.,TRBJ1-6,few,TGTGCCAGCAGTTACTCGACTCATTCACCCCTCCACTTT,CASSYSTHSPLHF
TRBV24-1,TRBD1,TRBJ2-3,once,TGTGCCACCACCGGCTCCACAGGGGAAGGAGATACGCAGTATTTT,CATTGSTGEGDTQYF
TRBV24-1,.,TRBJ1-1,.,TGTGCCACCAGTGGACCCGGGACGGATAACACTGAAGCTTTCTTT,CATSGPGTDNTEAFF
TRBV15,.,TRBJ1-1,.,TGTGCCACCAGTCGTATCCGGGCCACTGAAGCTTTCTTT,CATSRIRATEAFF
TRBV7-2,TRBD2,TRBJ2-5,.,TGTGCCAGCAGCTTAGACCCTGTCGGGGCGGGGGAAGAGACCCAGTACTTC,CASSLDPVGAGEETQYF
TRBV5-6,.,TRBJ2-1,.,TGTGCCAGCAGCCCGACGGTTAGCTCCTACAATGAGCAGTTCTTC,CASSPTVSSYNEQFF
TRBV3-1/TRBV3-2,TRBD2,TRBJ2-4,.,TGTGCCAGCAGCCGACAGAAAGCGGGGAGTGTGGTAAACATTCAGTACTTC,CASSRQKAGSVVNIQYF
TRBV18,.,TRBJ1-3,.,TGTGCCAGCTCACCCCCCCGGGTCTCTGGAAACACCATATATTTT,CASSPPRVSGNTIYF
TRBV27,.,TRBJ2-7,.,TGTGCCAGCAGTCTTACCTTTCTGTCCTACGAGCAGTACTTC,CASSLTFLSYEQYF
TRBV4-3,.,TRBJ2-2,.,TGCGCCAGCAGCCAAGGGGTTAACGGGAGAGTCGCCGGGGAGCTGTTTTTT,CASSQGVNGRVAGELFF
TRBV7-2,.,TRBJ1-1,.,TGTGCCAGCAGCCCAGAGACAGGACTTATGAACACTGAAGCTTTCTTT,CASSPETGLMNTEAFF
TRBV12-3/TRBV12-4,.,TRBJ1-4,.,TGTGCCAGCAGTGGACAGTCTCATGAAAAACTGTTTTTT,CASSGQSHEKLFF
TRBV3-1/TRBV3-2,.,TRBJ2-3,.,TGTGCCAGTAGCCCCTATAGCACAGATACGCAGTATTTT,CASSPYSTDTQYF
TRBV11-3,.,TRBJ2-1,.,TGTGCCAGCAGCATCCGGGACAATGAGCAGTTCTTC,CASSIRDNEQFF
TRBV7-9,TRBD1,TRBJ1-2,.,TGTGCCAGCAGCCCCGGACAGGGGAACTATGGCTACACCTTC,CASSPGQGNYGYTF
TRBV5-4,TRBD1,TRBJ1-4,.,TGTGCCAGCAGTCCGGACAGGGCGGGTGAAAAACTGTTTTTT,CASSPDRAGEKLFF
TRBV6-1,TRBD1,TRBJ1-4,once,TGTGCCAGCAGTGAACTGTGGACAGGGGAAGGGAAACTGTTTTTT,CASSELWTGEGKLFF
TRBV18,.,TRBJ1-1,.,TGTGCCAGCTCACCTCACCCTGGGGAGACTGAAGCTTTCTTT,CASSPHPGETEAFF
TRBV9,TRBD1,TRBJ1-6,.,TGTGCCAGCAGCACCTCCGGAGGGACAGACCTCCACTTT,CASSTSGGTDLHF
TRBV5-1,TRBD1,TRBJ1-4,.,TGCGCCAGCAGCTTGGGGGGACAGGGAGGTGAAAAACTGTTTTTT,CASSLGGQGGEKLFF
TRBV10-3,TRBD1,TRBJ1-1,once,TGTGCCATCAGCTTGAGCAGGACAGGGAAAAACACTGAAGCTTTCTTT,CAISLSRTGKNTEAFF
TRBV7-2,TRBD1,TRBJ1-6,once,TGTGCCAGCAGCTTGGACAGGAATCCATCACCCCTCCACTTT,CASSLDRNPSPLHF
TRBV4-2,.,TRBJ2-3,.,TGTGCCAGCAGTCGCACACGGGACGGAAGCACAGATACGCAGTATTTT,CASSRTRDGSTDTQYF
TRBV3-1/TRBV3-2,TRBD1,TRBJ1-4,.,TGTGCCAGCAGCCAAGATTTCTCAGGGGGCGATGAAAAACTGTTTTTT,CASSQDFSGGDEKLFF
TRBV6-5,.,TRBJ2-7,.,TGTGCCAGCTTTCGGGGCAACCACGAGCAGTACTTC,CASFRGNHEQYF